This section outlines one T cell receptor beta chain sequence together with its context. Trimming stripped 2 bases from V and 1 base from J, with 8 bases between. The germline V gene encodes CDR1 SGHTS and CDR2 YDEGEE. The CDR3 runs to 14 residues. This record comes from a study of shared clonotypes between healthy human individuals. Study-wide background: Samples came from two female and three male donors aged 18 to 49.

TCRdb keeps only in-frame clones here, not all; method: immunoSEQ multiplex PCR. This sample has about 2.4 million clones; over 85% occur once, and the top ten carry approximately 0.35%. The sequenced material came from naive CD4+ T cells from PBMCs. Subset specified: CD45RA+ positively selected. The chain links TRBV5-8 to TRBJ2-3, with TRBD1 as a possible D gene (6 bases). The clonotype comes from a young man in good health. Some clones in this sample may be carry-over from other donors' samples. As DNA, the CDR3 is TGTGCCAGCAGCTTCCGACAGGGCACAGATACGCAGTATTTT. It translates to CASSFRQGTDTQYF. Filled out from reference TRBV5-8 and TRBJ2-3, the complete variable domain reads EAGVTQSPTHLIKTRGQQATLRCSPISGHTSVYWYQQALGLGLQFLLWYDEGEERNRGNFPPRFSGRQFPNYSSELNVNALELEDSALYLCASSFRQGTDTQYFGPGTRLTVL.